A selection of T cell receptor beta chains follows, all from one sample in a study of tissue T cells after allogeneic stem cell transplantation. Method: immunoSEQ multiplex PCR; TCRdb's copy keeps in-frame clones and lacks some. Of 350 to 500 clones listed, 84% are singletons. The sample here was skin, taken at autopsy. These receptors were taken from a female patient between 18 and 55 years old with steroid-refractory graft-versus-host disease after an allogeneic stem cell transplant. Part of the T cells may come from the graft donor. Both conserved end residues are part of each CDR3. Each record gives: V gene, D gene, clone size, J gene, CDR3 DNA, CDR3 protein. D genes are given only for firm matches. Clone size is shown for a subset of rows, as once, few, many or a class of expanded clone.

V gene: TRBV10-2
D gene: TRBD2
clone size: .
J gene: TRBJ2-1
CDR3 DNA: TGCGCCAGCAGCACCCTTAGACTAGCGGGGAGCTACAATGAGCAGTTCTTC
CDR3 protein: CASSTLRLAGSYNEQFF

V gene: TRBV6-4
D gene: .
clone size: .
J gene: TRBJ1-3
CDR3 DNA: TGTGCCAGCAGCCCAGACTCGGCTGGAAACACCATATATTTT
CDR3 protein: CASSPDSAGNTIYF

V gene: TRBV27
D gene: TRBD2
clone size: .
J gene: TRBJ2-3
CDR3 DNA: TGTGCCAGCAGCCCCTGGGCGGGAGTCTGGGCCGATACGCAGTATTTT
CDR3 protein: CASSPWAGVWADTQYF

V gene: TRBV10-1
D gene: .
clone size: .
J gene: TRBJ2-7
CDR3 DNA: TGCGCCAGCAGTGCTCGGGCATCAAACGAGCAGTACTTC
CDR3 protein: CASSARASNEQYF

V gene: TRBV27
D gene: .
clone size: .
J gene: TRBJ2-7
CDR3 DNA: TGTGCCAGCAGCTTCCGGGACCTGAGCTCCTACGAGCAGTACTTC
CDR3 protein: CASSFRDLSSYEQYF

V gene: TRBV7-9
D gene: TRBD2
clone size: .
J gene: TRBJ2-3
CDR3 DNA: TGTGCCAGCCTCAGGCAGCGGGGGGCCGGAGATACGCAGTATTTT
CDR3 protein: CASLRQRGAGDTQYF

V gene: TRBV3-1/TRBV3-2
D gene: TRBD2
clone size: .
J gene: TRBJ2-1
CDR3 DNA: TGTGCCAGCAGCCAACTTAGCGGGGGGGCCTGGGTCCACTACAATGAGCAGTTCTTC
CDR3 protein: CASSQLSGGAWVHYNEQFF

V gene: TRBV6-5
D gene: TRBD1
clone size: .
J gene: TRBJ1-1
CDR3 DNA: TGTGCCAGCAGGCACCCGGACAGGGGGAGGACTGAAGCTTTCTTT
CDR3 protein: CASRHPDRGRTEAFF

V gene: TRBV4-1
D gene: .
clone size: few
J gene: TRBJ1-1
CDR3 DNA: TGCGCCAGCGGAGGTGGTTCGGCTTTCTTT
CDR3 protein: CASGGGSAFF

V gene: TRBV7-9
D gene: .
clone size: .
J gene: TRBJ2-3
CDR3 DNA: TGTGCCAGCAGCAGAGCAACAGATACGCAGTATTTT
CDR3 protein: CASSRATDTQYF